This T cell receptor (beta chain) was found in a study of T-cell memory formation after mild COVID-19. On the study more broadly: Across donors, TCR clusters were largely donor specific.

At least ten counts were recorded for this clonotype. Its antigen is not known. TCRdb redid the calling of the 5' RACE reads with MiXCR, one entry per CDR3 protein. Here the sample spans hundreds of thousands of distinct CDR3 sequences, about a sixth being singletons. Trimming pared 8 bases from V and 4 bases from J, leaving 6 bases between. The CDR3 consists of 12 residues. Germline lookup yields CDR1 MNHEY and CDR2 SVGAGI. Study-level findings and limits: Nothing confirmed that second-wave clones peaking on day 37 were specific for SARS-CoV-2. Memory sampled before infection contained some responding clones, suggesting cross-reactive memory joined.

The sample taken for sequencing was PBMCs or a T cell subset sorted from them (not recorded which). The sequence derives from a man younger than 35 who had mild COVID-19 (a few samples of this study predate the infection). Cell type and time point are not known. V is TRBV6-5 and J is TRBJ1-6; D is uncertain. Here the CDR3 reads CASRSYNSPLHF. The CDR3, as DNA: TGTGCCAGCCGCAGTTATAATTCACCCCTCCACTTT.